Each of the 7 T cell receptor beta chains below was sequenced from the same sample in a study of cytomegalovirus exposure and HLA in healthy donors. In the PCR, 60 Vbeta and 13 Jbeta primers were used. The method was immunoSEQ multiplex PCR; TCRdb's version includes in-frame clones alone and lacks a portion of them. Altogether approximately 180,000 clones are present, 81% being singletons, with the ten largest covering around 1.9%. The sequenced material came from PBMCs. All receptors come from a young man in good health and CMV-seronegative.

This chain links TRBV23-1 with TRBJ1-5; 9 bases align to TRBD1. TRBV23-1 is designated an ORF whose function remains uncertain. The CDR3 has 13 amino acids. V lost 9 bases to trimming and J lost 4 bases; unmatched junction nucleotides: 4. The CDR3 here is CASTGTGNQPQHF. CDR3 coding DNA: TGCGCCAGTACCGGGACAGGGAATCAGCCCCAGCATTTT.

V and J are TRBV28 and TRBJ2-4; 7 bases map to TRBD1. The CDR3 sequence is 16 residues long. J lost 0 bases, V lost 5 bases, and 7 bases had no gene match. In germline, CDR1 is MDHEN, CDR2 SYDVKM. In DNA form, the CDR3 reads TGTGCCAGCAGTAGCTACAGGGGAATAGCCAAAAACATTCAGTACTTC. Protein sequence: CASSSYRGIAKNIQYF.

The V gene is TRBV9, the J gene TRBJ1-4, with a weak D call TRBD1 (5 bases). Germline CDR1 and CDR2: SGDLS and YYNGEE. The CDR3 spans 15 residues. Trimming took off 3 bases at V and 3 bases at J, with 12 bases between the two ends. In DNA form, the CDR3 reads TGTGCCAGCAGCGCCTCGGGAGGGGCTAATGAAAAACTGTTTTTT. Residues: CASSASGGANEKLFF.

The V and J genes are TRBV7-9 and TRBJ2-1; no definite D call. The CDR3 has 10 residues. Germline V gene lookup returns CDR1 SEHNR and CDR2 FQNEAQ (reference sequence). The chain's CDR3 is CSSVGLEQFF. CDR3 nucleotides: TGTTCCTCCGTTGGGCTTGAGCAGTTCTTC.

DNA for the CDR3: TGTGCTAGTGGTTTGGGGCAGGGTAGCAATCAGCCCCAGCATTTT. It specifies CASGLGQGSNQPQHF. The chain couples TRBV12-5 to TRBJ1-5; D possibly corresponds to TRBD1 (5 bases). V was cut by 1 base and J by 0 bases, with 7 bases left in between. CDR1 and CDR2 (germline): LGHNT, FRNRAP. This CDR3 is built from 15 residues.

V is TRBV28 and J is TRBJ2-3; 7 positions agree with TRBD1. Germline CDR1 MDHEN, CDR2 SYDVKM. V was pared by 6 bases and J by 3 bases, with 0 bases of the junction left unmatched. The CDR3 is made up of 12 amino acids. The CDR3 nucleotides read TGTGCCAGCAGGACAGGGACAGATACGCAGTATTTT. Residues: CASRTGTDTQYF.

The chain couples TRBV18 to TRBJ2-5; D may be TRBD2 (5 bases). Germline CDR1 is KGHSH and CDR2 is LQKENI. The CDR3 covers 14 residues. V was trimmed by 2 bases and J by 0 bases, leaving 7 bases between them. CDR3: CASSPSRDQETQYF. The DNA for the CDR3 is TGTGCCAGCTCACCATCGAGGGACCAAGAGACCCAGTACTTC. Looking up the rest from reference TRBV18 and TRBJ2-5 gives the full variable domain: NAGVMQNPRHLVRRRGQEARLRCSPMKGHSHVYWYRQLPEEGLKFMVYLQKENIIDESGMPKERFSAEFPKEGPSILRIQQVVRGDSAAYFCASSPSRDQETQYFGPGTRLLVL.